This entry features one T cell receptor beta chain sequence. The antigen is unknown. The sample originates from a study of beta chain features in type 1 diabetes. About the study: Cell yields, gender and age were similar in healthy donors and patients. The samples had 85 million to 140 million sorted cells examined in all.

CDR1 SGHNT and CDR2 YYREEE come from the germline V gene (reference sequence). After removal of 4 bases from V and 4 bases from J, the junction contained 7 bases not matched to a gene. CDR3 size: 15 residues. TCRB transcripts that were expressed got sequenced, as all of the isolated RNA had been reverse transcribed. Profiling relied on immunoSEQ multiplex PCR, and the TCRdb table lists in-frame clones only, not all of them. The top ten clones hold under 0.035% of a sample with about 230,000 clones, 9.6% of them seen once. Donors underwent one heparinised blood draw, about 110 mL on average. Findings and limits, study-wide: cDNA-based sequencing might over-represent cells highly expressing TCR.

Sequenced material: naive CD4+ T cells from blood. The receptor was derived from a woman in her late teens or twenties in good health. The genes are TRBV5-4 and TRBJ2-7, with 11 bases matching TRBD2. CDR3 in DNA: TGTGCCAGCAGCCGAGAACTAGCGGGAGATTACGAGCAGTACTTC. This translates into CASSRELAGDYEQYF.